These T cell receptor beta chains were read from a single sample in a study of blood T cell repertoires in COVID-19. Sequencing was performed with immunoSEQ multiplex PCR; in TCRdb, only in-frame clones are kept and a portion is missing. The sample records around 180,000 clones, approximately 85% being singletons. What was sequenced was peripheral blood. The source is an older man with COVID-19, enrolled during active disease. CDR3s include the opening cysteine and the closing phenylalanine or tryptophan. D genes are given only for firm matches. Size tells how often a clone was seen (once, few, many) or the class of an expanded clone, and some rows leave it out.

.,TRBV27,TRBJ2-7,13,TRBD1,CASGPGQGYEQYF,TGTGCCAGCGGACCGGGACAGGGCTACGAGCAGTACTTC
few,TRBV19,TRBJ1-4,13,.,CATTERQNEKLFF,TGTGCCACTACGGAGAGACAGAATGAAAAACTGTTTTTT
.,TRBV5-1,TRBJ1-2,14,TRBD1,CASSSGQANYGYTF,TGCGCCAGCAGCTCGGGACAGGCCAACTATGGCTACACCTTC
.,TRBV5-4,TRBJ2-1,13,TRBD2,CASSPGTSNEQFF,TGTGCCAGCAGCCCCGGGACTAGCAATGAGCAGTTCTTC
many,TRBV6-2/TRBV6-3,TRBJ2-7,14,.,CASSRGGGGYEQYF,TGTGCCAGCAGTAGGGGAGGTGGCGGCTACGAGCAGTACTTC
.,TRBV12-3/TRBV12-4,TRBJ1-1,12,.,CASSYAGIGAFF,TGTGCCAGCAGTTATGCGGGGATAGGAGCTTTCTTT
.,TRBV27,TRBJ2-1,15,TRBD1,CASSLGQGSYNEQFF,TGTGCCAGCAGTCTCGGACAGGGCTCCTACAATGAGCAGTTCTTC
.,TRBV3-1/TRBV3-2,TRBJ2-1,17,TRBD2,CASSQDRRTSPYNEQFF,TGTGCCAGCAGCCAAGATAGAAGGACTAGCCCCTACAATGAGCAGTTCTTC
.,TRBV2,TRBJ1-6,14,TRBD1,CASIKDRGSSPLHF,TGTGCCAGCATTAAGGACAGGGGTAGTTCACCCCTCCACTTT
.,TRBV7-7,TRBJ1-1,13,.,CASSRTENTEAFF,TGTGCCAGCAGCCGGACAGAGAACACTGAAGCTTTCTTT
once,TRBV19,TRBJ1-4,13,TRBD1,CASSIGQGEKLFF,TGTGCCAGTAGTATCGGACAGGGCGAAAAACTGTTTTTT
.,TRBV6-5,TRBJ1-1,15,TRBD1,CASSYPGQGETEAFF,TGTGCCAGCAGTTACCCGGGACAGGGGGAAACTGAAGCTTTCTTT
.,TRBV2,TRBJ1-4,14,TRBD1,CASRLGGGNEKLFF,TGTGCCAGCAGATTAGGGGGCGGTAATGAAAAACTGTTTTTT
.,TRBV7-3,TRBJ2-7,14,TRBD2,CASSMSGGFDEQYF,TGTGCCAGCAGCATGAGCGGGGGCTTCGACGAGCAGTACTTC
.,TRBV2,TRBJ1-1,14,TRBD1,CASRKGQGNTEAFF,TGTGCCAGCAGGAAAGGACAGGGTAACACTGAAGCTTTCTTT
.,TRBV18,TRBJ2-1,13,TRBD1,CASSRQGADEQFF,TGTGCCAGCTCACGACAGGGGGCGGATGAGCAGTTCTTC
.,TRBV11-2,TRBJ1-5,20,TRBD1,CASSLERGTGGTYSNQPQHF,TGTGCCAGCAGCTTAGAAAGGGGGACAGGGGGGACCTATAGCAATCAGCCCCAGCATTTT
.,TRBV28,TRBJ2-5,12,.,CASSLSGETQYF,TGTGCCAGCAGTTTATCGGGGGAGACCCAGTACTTC
.,TRBV6-5,TRBJ2-7,15,TRBD2,CASSRGLAPSYEQYF,TGTGCCAGCAGTCGGGGACTAGCACCCTCCTACGAGCAGTACTTC
.,TRBV2,TRBJ1-1,13,.,CASSGTLNTEAFF,TGTGCCAGCAGTGGGACATTGAACACTGAAGCTTTCTTT
.,TRBV19,TRBJ2-7,14,.,CASSYGHRSYEQYF,TGTGCCAGTAGTTACGGACACCGCTCCTACGAGCAGTACTTC
.,TRBV27,TRBJ2-2,17,TRBD2,CASSGRGGATNTGELFF,TGTGCCAGCAGTGGCCGCGGGGGGGCGACGAACACCGGGGAGCTGTTTTTT
.,TRBV9,TRBJ2-7,16,TRBD2,CASSQGRLAGVYEQYF,TGTGCCAGTTCACAGGGGAGGCTAGCGGGGGTTTACGAGCAGTACTTC
.,TRBV5-1,TRBJ2-5,15,.,CASSLAGQTQETQYF,TGCGCCAGCAGCTTGGCGGGACAAACACAAGAGACCCAGTACTTC
.,TRBV9,TRBJ2-3,14,.,CASSVSSSTDTQYF,TGTGCCAGCAGCGTGAGTAGCAGCACAGATACGCAGTATTTT
.,TRBV5-8,TRBJ1-2,13,.,CASSLIGAYGYTF,TGTGCCAGCAGCTTGATAGGAGCCTATGGCTACACCTTC
few,TRBV27,TRBJ1-1,16,.,CASSPPPIGRDTEAFF,TGTGCCAGCAGTCCGCCGCCGATAGGGAGGGACACTGAAGCTTTCTTT
.,TRBV6-1,TRBJ1-2,15,TRBD1,CASSFPTQGRSGYTF,TGTGCCAGCAGTTTCCCAACACAGGGGCGGAGTGGCTACACCTTC
once,TRBV29-1,TRBJ1-1,13,TRBD1,CSVQGVLYTEAFF,TGCAGCGTACAGGGGGTCTTATACACTGAAGCTTTCTTT
.,TRBV7-2,TRBJ1-1,13,.,CASSFQGITEAFF,TGTGCCAGCAGCTTTCAGGGGATCACTGAAGCTTTCTTT
.,TRBV6-1,TRBJ1-1,15,.,CASSEQGPFNTEAFF,TGTGCCAGCAGTGAACAGGGTCCCTTCAACACTGAAGCTTTCTTT
.,TRBV2,TRBJ1-4,15,.,CASSAYRATNEKLFF,TGTGCCAGCAGTGCCTACAGGGCAACTAATGAAAAACTGTTTTTT
.,TRBV2,TRBJ1-2,14,.,CASTPARGNYGYTF,TGTGCCAGCACCCCGGCAAGGGGTAACTATGGCTACACCTTC
.,TRBV9,TRBJ1-2,14,TRBD1,CASTTGQGNYGYTF,TGTGCCAGCACCACCGGACAGGGGAACTATGGCTACACCTTC
.,TRBV18,TRBJ1-1,16,TRBD1,CASSPRTGGSNTEAFF,TGTGCCAGCTCACCTAGGACAGGAGGATCGAACACTGAAGCTTTCTTT
once,TRBV9,TRBJ1-6,14,.,CASSPDYLDSPLHF,TGTGCCAGCAGCCCCGACTACCTGGATTCACCCCTCCACTTT
.,TRBV2,TRBJ1-2,12,TRBD1,CASTNDRAGYTF,TGTGCCAGCACTAACGACAGGGCTGGCTACACCTTC
.,TRBV29-1,TRBJ2-1,16,.,CSVAQTQQVSYNEQFF,TGCAGCGTTGCACAGACCCAACAGGTATCCTACAATGAGCAGTTCTTC
.,TRBV24-1,TRBJ2-2,15,.,CATSDDRINTGELFF,TGTGCCACCAGTGATGACAGGATTAACACCGGGGAGCTGTTTTTT
.,TRBV7-9,TRBJ1-1,11,.,CASTSEGKAFF,TGTGCCAGCACCTCTGAGGGTAAGGCTTTCTTT
once,TRBV20-1,TRBJ2-5,11,TRBD1,CSAGQGKTQYF,TGCAGTGCTGGACAGGGGAAGACCCAGTACTTC
.,TRBV7-2,TRBJ1-1,13,.,CASSFKWNTEAFF,TGTGCCAGCAGCTTCAAATGGAACACTGAAGCTTTCTTT
.,TRBV9,TRBJ2-7,14,.,CASSVRSRGYEQYF,TGTGCCAGCAGCGTACGCTCCAGGGGATACGAGCAGTACTTC